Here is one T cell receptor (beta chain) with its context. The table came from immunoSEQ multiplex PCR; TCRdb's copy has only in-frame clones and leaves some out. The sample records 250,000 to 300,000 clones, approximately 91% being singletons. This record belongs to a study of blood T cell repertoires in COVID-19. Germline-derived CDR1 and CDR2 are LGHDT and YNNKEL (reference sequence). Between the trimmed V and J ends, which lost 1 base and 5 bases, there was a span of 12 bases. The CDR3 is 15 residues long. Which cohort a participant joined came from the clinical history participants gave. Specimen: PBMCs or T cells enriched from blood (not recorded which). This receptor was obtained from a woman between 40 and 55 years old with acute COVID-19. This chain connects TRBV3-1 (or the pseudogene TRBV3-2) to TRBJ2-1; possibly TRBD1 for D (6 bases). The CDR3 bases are TGTGCCAGCAGCCAAGTACAGGGTAGGCACAATGAGCAGTTCTTC. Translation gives CASSQVQGRHNEQFF.